What follows describes a single TCR beta chain. The antigen is undetermined. The multiple sclerosis controls were treatment-naive patients affected by stable or active relapsing-remitting disease. The entry originates in a study of CD8 T cells in Susac syndrome. Random hexamers served to reverse transcribe about 0.45 to 1 ug RNA. TCR beta CDR3 was amplified by immunoSEQ multiplex PCR. This amplification extended across 54 Vbeta and 13 Jbeta segments. TCRdb fed the immunoSEQ multiplex PCR reads into MiXCR, producing one record per CDR3 protein. Among around 180,000 distinct CDR3 sequences, around 95% were seen once, and the ten largest hold more than 0.09%. This CDR3 comprises 12 residues. Germline V gene sequence: CDR1 LNHDA, CDR2 SQIVND (reference sequence). V gave up 3 bases and J gave up 6 bases, with 9 bases separating them. Study-wide results and limits: The number of individuals included in the study's TCR sequencing and HLA analysis was acknowledged as relatively small.

The source material was CD4+ T cells from PBMCs. The sequence derives from a human donor with multiple sclerosis. The rearrangement links TRBV19 to TRBJ2-7; perhaps TRBD1 as D (6 bases). In DNA form, the CDR3 reads TGTGCCAGTAGTATCCGCAGGGGCGAGCAGTACTTC. Amino acids: CASSIRRGEQYF. Variable domain in full (rest from reference TRBV19 and TRBJ2-7): DGGITQSPKYLFRKEGQNVTLSCEQNLNHDAMYWYRQDPGQGLRLIYYSQIVNDFQKGDIAEGYSVSREKKESFPLTVTSAQKNPTAFYLCASSIRRGEQYFGPGTRLTVT.